This T cell receptor (beta chain) was captured by sequencing in a study of Graves' ophthalmopathy and Graves' hyperthyroidism. The authors amplified TCR beta CDR3 regions, and they did so from RNA transcripts for repertoire sequencing. HTBI primers primed a first-round RT-PCR, and a second-round multiplex PCR followed. MiXCR, applied by TCRdb to the multiplex PCR reads, yields one record per CDR3 protein. The sample carries approximately 500,000 distinct CDR3 sequences, approximately 15% recorded once. This CDR3 has 17 residues. CDR1 is DFQATT, CDR2 SNEGSKA, per germline (reference sequence). The V gene end was trimmed by 1 base and the J gene end by 2 bases; junction bases not matched to a gene: 11.

The sample consisted of blood. This TCR was recovered from a woman aged 25 to 39 with Graves' ophthalmopathy. The rearrangement joins TRBV20-1 to TRBJ2-5, with 9 bases fitting TRBD1. The CDR3 region has the DNA TGCAGTGCTAGAGGTTACGCCGATGGGACAGGGCAAGAGACCCAGTACTTC. Its protein product is CSARGYADGTGQETQYF.